These 2 T cell receptor beta chains share one sample of origin, sequenced in a study of blood T cell repertoires in COVID-19. Repertoires were generated with immunoSEQ multiplex PCR, while TCRdb's copy carries only in-frame clones and drops some. The data hold about 86,000 clones, with roughly 80% observed a single time. The sample consisted of peripheral blood. The receptors were gathered from a man aged 70 or older with acute or convalescent COVID-19.

The chain has TRBV27 and TRBJ2-2; 13 positions agree with TRBD2. V shed 6 bases, J shed 4 bases, and the junction held 5 bases outside the gene matches. The CDR3 has 16 residues. CDR1 and CDR2 from the germline V gene are MNHEY and SMNVEV (reference sequence). CDR3 sequence reads: CASSPGLAGITGELFF. DNA for the CDR3: TGTGCCAGCAGCCCGGGACTAGCGGGGATCACCGGGGAGCTGTTTTTT.

This clone was observed a single time. The chain is built from TRBV5-1 and TRBJ2-3, with 7 nucleotides matching TRBD2. The germline V gene encodes CDR1 SGHRS and CDR2 YFSETQ. The V gene end was trimmed by 3 bases and the J gene end by 2 bases; junction bases not matched to a gene: 9. There are 16 residues in the CDR3. The DNA of the CDR3 is TGCGCCAGCAGCTGGACCCTAGCGGCCGACACAGATACGCAGTATTTT. Its protein product is CASSWTLAADTDTQYF.